These 21 T cell receptor beta chains came from one sample sequenced in a study of cytomegalovirus exposure and HLA in healthy donors. A multiplex PCR was run with 60 Vbeta primers and 13 Jbeta primers. The assay was immunoSEQ multiplex PCR, and TCRdb's table has in-frame clones only and misses some. The top ten clones hold less than 8% of a sample with some 170,000 clones, roughly 85% of them seen once. Material: PBMCs. Receptors were obtained from a man aged 35-49 years in good health and CMV-seropositive.

The chain combines TRBV5-1 with TRBJ2-5, with 7 positions matching TRBD1. V trimming: 4 bases; J trimming: 2 bases; junction bases outside the gene matches: 11. CDR1 SGHRS and CDR2 YFSETQ come from the germline V gene. The CDR3 is 16 amino acids. For the CDR3, the DNA is TGCGCCAGCAGCCCAAAGACAGGGACCTTACAAGAGACCCAGTACTTC. Translating it yields CASSPKTGTLQETQYF.

This sequence joins TRBV11-2 and TRBJ2-1; 7 bases agree with TRBD1. After removal of 4 bases from V and 9 bases from J, the junction contained 9 bases not matched to a gene. CDR3 size: 14 residues. Germline assignment: CDR1 SGHAT and CDR2 FQNNGV. CDR3 DNA sequence: TGTGCCAGCAGCTCGACCAGGGGGAAGGGTGAGCAGTTCTTC. It is translated as CASSSTRGKGEQFF.

J is TRBJ2-5 and V is TRBV7-9; no reliable D call. The J call may be mistaken, given a closer DNA end match to TRBJ2-7. The CDR3 consists of 13 residues. Germline V gene lookup returns CDR1 SEHNR and CDR2 FQNEAQ (reference sequence). CDR3: CASSPSSVYEQYF. The DNA for the CDR3 is TGTGCCAGCAGCCCCTCTTCCGTTTACGAGCAGTACTTC.

This chain connects TRBV28 to TRBJ2-7, with 11 nucleotides matching TRBD1. Trimming cost V 6 bases and J 6 bases; bases outside gene matches: 13. CDR1 MDHEN and CDR2 SYDVKM come from the germline V gene. This CDR3 comprises 16 residues. CDR3 region: CASSTAGRTGGAEQYF. CDR3 nucleotide sequence: TGTGCCAGCAGCACCGCCGGGAGGACAGGGGGCGCCGAGCAGTACTTC.

The rearrangement joins TRBV7-3 to TRBJ2-2; 12 nucleotides align to TRBD2. The trim removed 2 bases at V and 5 bases at J, leaving 6 bases unmatched. The CDR3 totals 17 residues. In germline, CDR1 is SGHTA, CDR2 FQGTGA. The CDR3 loop is CASSLAPGLAGTGELFF. The CDR3 region has the DNA TGTGCCAGCAGCTTAGCCCCGGGACTAGCGGGTACCGGGGAGCTGTTTTTT.

The rearrangement links TRBV6-4 to TRBJ2-1, with 9 bases identical to TRBD2. This CDR3 has 13 residues. Germline V gene lookup returns CDR1 MRHNA and CDR2 SNTAGT. Trimming cost V 5 bases and J 5 bases; bases outside gene matches: 1. The CDR3 protein is CASSRTSDNEQFF. The CDR3 DNA reads TGTGCCAGCAGTCGGACTAGCGACAATGAGCAGTTCTTC.

The count of this clone is one. Other DNA sequences in this sample translate to the same CDR3. The chain links TRBV6-1 to TRBJ2-5; D call uncertain. The germline CDR1 and CDR2 sequences are MNHNS and SASEGT. Trimming removed 4 bases from V and 0 bases from J, with 9 bases in between. CDR3 length equals 14 residues. Written as DNA, the CDR3 is TGTGCCAGCAGTGCGGGTGGCAACCAAGAGACCCAGTACTTC. Protein: CASSAGGNQETQYF.

This sequence joins TRBV11-3 and TRBJ2-7, with D maybe TRBD1 (5 bases). The CDR3 is 14 residues long. Germline lookup yields CDR1 SGHNT and CDR2 YENEEA. The V gene lost 1 base and the J gene lost 3 bases, with 10 bases spanning the gap. The CDR3 DNA reads as TGTGCCAGCAGCTTAGGGCCAGGGTACTACGAGCAGTACTTC. Translation gives CASSLGPGYYEQYF.

CDR3 coding DNA: TGTGCCAGTAGTCCCGTGCGTATGAACACTGAAGCTTTCTTT. It yields the protein CASSPVRMNTEAFF. The chain combines TRBV19 with TRBJ1-1; D is unclear. The CDR3 consists of 14 residues. V lost 5 bases to trimming and J lost 0 bases, with 10 bases between them. The germline CDR1 and CDR2 sequences are LNHDA and SQIVND (reference sequence).

On this clone: This specimen includes other DNA sequences encoding the same CDR3. The J gene is TRBJ2-1, the V gene TRBV11-2; 7 nucleotides match TRBD2. With 2 bases clipped from V and 13 bases from J, the junction kept 14 bases outside the gene matches. There are 15 residues in the CDR3. Germline CDR1 is SGHAT and CDR2 is FQNNGV. The CDR3 is CASSLRAGTAGEQFF. The CDR3 region has the DNA TGTGCCAGCAGCTTAAGAGCGGGGACGGCCGGTGAACAGTTCTTC.

The genes are TRBV30 and TRBJ2-3; TRBD2 aligns across 8 bases. The CDR3 length is 14 residues. The V and J ends lost 5 bases and 0 bases, in that order; junction bases with no gene match: 4. Germline loops: CDR1 GTSNPN, CDR2 SVGIG (reference sequence). Here the CDR3 reads CAWDSGISTDTQYF. The DNA of the CDR3 is TGTGCCTGGGATAGCGGGATTAGCACAGATACGCAGTATTTT.

The chain carries TRBV15 and TRBJ2-3; D gene uncertain. Germline assignment: CDR1 LNHNV and CDR2 YYDKDF (reference sequence). This CDR3 comprises 16 residues. V was trimmed by 0 bases and J by 2 bases, leaving 12 bases between them. The CDR3 region is CATSRDRAHPTDTQYF. The CDR3 bases are TGTGCCACCAGCAGAGATCGAGCGCACCCCACAGATACGCAGTATTTT.

The gene calls are TRBV5-4 and TRBJ1-2, with 7 bases identical to TRBD1. CDR1 and CDR2 (germline): SGHNT, YYREEE (reference sequence). V gave up 0 bases and J gave up 4 bases; unmatched junction bases: 6. CDR3 size: 15 residues. The CDR3 DNA follows: TGTGCCAGCAGCTTGGGACAGGGTTTATCCTATGGCTACACCTTC. Translating it yields CASSLGQGLSYGYTF. The full variable domain, in which reference TRBV5-4 and TRBJ1-2 provide the parts outside the CDR3, is ETGVTQSPTHLIKTRGQQVTLRCSSQSGHNTVSWYQQALGQGPQFIFQYYREEENGRGNFPPRFSGLQFPNYSSELNVNALELDDSALYLCASSLGQGLSYGYTFGSGTRLTVV.

This chain connects TRBV10-3 to TRBJ1-1, with 10 bases lining up with TRBD1. CDR3 size: 14 residues. After removal of 2 bases from V and 8 bases from J, the junction contained 5 bases not matched to a gene. Germline CDR1 is ENHRY and CDR2 is SYGVKD. The CDR3 loop is CAISEPGQGREAFF. In nucleotides, the CDR3 is TGTGCCATCAGTGAGCCGGGACAGGGGAGGGAAGCTTTCTTT.

J is TRBJ1-6 and V is TRBV2; 9 nucleotides match TRBD1. The CDR3 extends over 15 amino acids. Trimming cost V 10 bases and J 6 bases; bases outside gene matches: 10. Looked up from germline, CDR1 is SNHLY and CDR2 is FYNNEI. CDR3 in DNA: TGTGCCATTATTCCGGACAGGGGAGCTAATTCACCCCTCCACTTT. It yields the protein CAIIPDRGANSPLHF.

This clone appeared a single time. V gene TRBV6-1 combines with J gene TRBJ1-2; 8 bases agree with TRBD1. The V segment lost 6 bases and the J segment 5 bases; nucleotides outside the gene matches: 8. The germline gives CDR1 MNHNS, CDR2 SASEGT. This CDR3 has 14 amino acids. The CDR3 region is CASRAGTGGYGYTF. The CDR3 DNA reads as TGTGCCAGCAGAGCAGGGACAGGCGGGTATGGCTACACCTTC.

The V gene is TRBV11-3, the J gene TRBJ1-1, with D uncertain. V was trimmed by 4 bases and J by 1 base, leaving 16 bases between them. The CDR3 loop spans 16 amino acids. Germline CDR1 and CDR2: SGHNT and YENEEA. The CDR3 DNA is TGTGCCAGCAGCTCGGGTAACGCTCGCGGGAACACTGAAGCTTTCTTT. Encoded protein: CASSSGNARGNTEAFF.

The V call is TRBV18, the J call TRBJ1-4; D may be TRBD1 (6 bases). Per germline, CDR1 KGHSH and CDR2 LQKENI. Trimming removed 4 bases from V and 6 bases from J, with 15 bases in between. This CDR3 region has 15 residues. CDR3 sequence: CASSRGGDGYEKLFF. CDR3 coding DNA: TGTGCCAGCTCACGAGGGGGGGACGGCTATGAAAAACTGTTTTTT.

The rearrangement uses TRBV7-2 and TRBJ2-1; maybe TRBD2 (7 bases). V gave up 3 bases and J gave up 8 bases, with 14 bases separating them. Germline CDR1 and CDR2: SGHTA and FQGNSA. The CDR3 loop spans 14 amino acids. The CDR3 is CASSLVRGAHEQFF. CDR3 coding DNA: TGTGCCAGCAGCTTGGTCCGGGGGGCCCATGAGCAGTTCTTC.

This clone was recorded a few times. The rearrangement joins TRBV6-1 to TRBJ1-2; maybe TRBD1 (5 bases). CDR1 and CDR2 from the germline V gene are MNHNS and SASEGT. There are 13 residues in the CDR3. The V end was cut by 7 bases, the J end by 1 base, with 10 bases between. The CDR3: CASIPGFNYGYTF. CDR3 coding DNA: TGTGCCAGCATACCAGGGTTTAACTATGGCTACACCTTC.

This rearrangement joins TRBV6-6 to TRBJ1-1; D is ambiguous. Germline V gene data show CDR1 as MNHNY and CDR2 as SVGAGI (reference sequence). The CDR3 loop spans 13 amino acids. Trimming removed 0 bases at V and 6 bases at J, with 8 bases between. CDR3 sequence: CASSYSGSAEAFF. As DNA, the CDR3 is TGTGCCAGCAGTTACTCGGGTAGCGCTGAAGCTTTCTTT.